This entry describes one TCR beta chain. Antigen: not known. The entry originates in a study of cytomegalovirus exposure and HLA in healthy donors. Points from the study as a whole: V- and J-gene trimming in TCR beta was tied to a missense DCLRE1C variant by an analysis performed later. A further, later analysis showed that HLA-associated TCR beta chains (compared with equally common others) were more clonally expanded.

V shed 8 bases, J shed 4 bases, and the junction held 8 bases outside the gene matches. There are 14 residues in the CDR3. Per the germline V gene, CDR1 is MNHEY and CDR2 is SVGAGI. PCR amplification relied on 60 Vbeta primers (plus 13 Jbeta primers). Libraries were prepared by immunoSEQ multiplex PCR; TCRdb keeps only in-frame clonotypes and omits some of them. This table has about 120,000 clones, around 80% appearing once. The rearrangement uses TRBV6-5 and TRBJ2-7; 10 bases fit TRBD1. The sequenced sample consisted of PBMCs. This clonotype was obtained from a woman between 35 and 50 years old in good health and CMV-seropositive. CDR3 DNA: TGTGCCAGCCAACGAGGGACAGGGGTGTACGAGCAGTACTTC. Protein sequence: CASQRGTGVYEQYF.